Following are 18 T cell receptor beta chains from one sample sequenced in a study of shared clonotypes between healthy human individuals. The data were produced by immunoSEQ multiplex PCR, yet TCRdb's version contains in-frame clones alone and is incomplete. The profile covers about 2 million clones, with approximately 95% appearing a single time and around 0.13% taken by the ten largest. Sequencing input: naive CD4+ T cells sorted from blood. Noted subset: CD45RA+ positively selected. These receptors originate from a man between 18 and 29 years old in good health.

CDR3: CASSIQDYNSPLHF. The CDR3 coding sequence is TGTGCCAGTAGTATCCAGGACTATAATTCACCCCTCCACTTT. The V and J genes are TRBV19 and TRBJ1-6; D remains ambiguous. Trimming removed 3 bases at V and 3 bases at J, with 6 bases between. This CDR3 is 14 amino acids long. Germline values: CDR1 LNHDA, CDR2 SQIVND (reference sequence).

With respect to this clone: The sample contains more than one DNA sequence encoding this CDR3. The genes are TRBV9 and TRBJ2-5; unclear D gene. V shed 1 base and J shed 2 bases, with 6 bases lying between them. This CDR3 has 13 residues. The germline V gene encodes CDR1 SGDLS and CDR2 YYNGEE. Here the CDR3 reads CASSVSQQETQYF. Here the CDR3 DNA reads TGTGCCAGCAGCGTATCCCAGCAAGAGACCCAGTACTTC.

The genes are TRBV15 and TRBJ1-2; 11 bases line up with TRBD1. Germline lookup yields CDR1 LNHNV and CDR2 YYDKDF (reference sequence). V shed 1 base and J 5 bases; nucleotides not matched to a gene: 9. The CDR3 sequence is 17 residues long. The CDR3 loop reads CATSRVGTGGLWYGYTF. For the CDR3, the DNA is TGTGCCACCAGCAGAGTGGGGACAGGGGGTTTATGGTATGGCTACACCTTC.

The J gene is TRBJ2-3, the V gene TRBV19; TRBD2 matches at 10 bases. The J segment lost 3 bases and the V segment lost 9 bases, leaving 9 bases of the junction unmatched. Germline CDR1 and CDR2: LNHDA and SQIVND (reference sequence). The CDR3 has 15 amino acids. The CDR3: CASAQTSGSTDTQYF. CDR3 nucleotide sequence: TGTGCCAGCGCGCAGACTAGCGGGTCGACAGATACGCAGTATTTT.

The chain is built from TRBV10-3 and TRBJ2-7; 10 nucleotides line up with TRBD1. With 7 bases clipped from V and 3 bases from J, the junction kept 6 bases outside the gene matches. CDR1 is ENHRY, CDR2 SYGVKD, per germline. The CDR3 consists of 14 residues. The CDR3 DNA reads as TGTGCCATCATGGGACAGGGGAAGGGCTACGAGCAGTACTTC. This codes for CAIMGQGKGYEQYF.

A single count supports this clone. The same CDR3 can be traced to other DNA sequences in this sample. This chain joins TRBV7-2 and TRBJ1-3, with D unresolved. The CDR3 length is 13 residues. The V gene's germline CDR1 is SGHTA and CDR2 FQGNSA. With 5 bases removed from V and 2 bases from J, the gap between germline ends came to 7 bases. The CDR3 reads CASSPQAGNTIYF. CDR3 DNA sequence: TGTGCCAGCAGCCCCCAGGCTGGAAACACCATATATTTT.

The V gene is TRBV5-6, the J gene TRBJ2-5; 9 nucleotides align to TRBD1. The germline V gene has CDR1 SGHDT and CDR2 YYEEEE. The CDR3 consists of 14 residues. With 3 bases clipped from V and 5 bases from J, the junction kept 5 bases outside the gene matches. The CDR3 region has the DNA TGTGCCAGCAGCTCGGACAGGGGAAGGGAGACCCAGTACTTC. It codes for CASSSDRGRETQYF.

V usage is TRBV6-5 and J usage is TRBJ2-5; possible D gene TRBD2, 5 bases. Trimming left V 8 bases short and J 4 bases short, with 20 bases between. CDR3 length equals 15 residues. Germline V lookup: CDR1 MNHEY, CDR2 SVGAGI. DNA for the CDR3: TGTGCCAGCTCGAGAGGGCCCTTGTCGCGAGAGACCCAGTACTTC. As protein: CASSRGPLSRETQYF.

The CDR3 DNA is TGTGCTAGTGGTTTGCTAGTGGGCACAGATACGCAGTATTTT. Translating it yields CASGLLVGTDTQYF. The chain carries TRBV12-5 and TRBJ2-3; no definite D call. From germline, CDR1 is LGHNT and CDR2 FRNRAP. V dropped 2 bases and J dropped 1 base, with 7 bases sitting between them. This CDR3 is built from 14 residues.

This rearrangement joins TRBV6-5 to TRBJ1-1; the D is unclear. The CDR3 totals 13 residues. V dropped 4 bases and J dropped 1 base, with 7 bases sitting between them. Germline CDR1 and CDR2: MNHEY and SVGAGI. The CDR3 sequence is CASSLEQNTEAFF. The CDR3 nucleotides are TGTGCCAGCAGTTTAGAACAGAACACTGAAGCTTTCTTT.

Here the CDR3 reads CASSKGQGVQGDTQYF. For the CDR3, the DNA is TGCGCCAGCAGCAAGGGACAGGGGGTTCAGGGAGATACGCAGTATTTT. The chain has TRBV5-1 and TRBJ2-3; 11 nucleotides align to TRBD1. The V gene end was trimmed by 4 bases and the J gene end by 5 bases; junction bases not matched to a gene: 9. This CDR3 is built from 16 residues. Germline V gene lookup returns CDR1 SGHRS and CDR2 YFSETQ.

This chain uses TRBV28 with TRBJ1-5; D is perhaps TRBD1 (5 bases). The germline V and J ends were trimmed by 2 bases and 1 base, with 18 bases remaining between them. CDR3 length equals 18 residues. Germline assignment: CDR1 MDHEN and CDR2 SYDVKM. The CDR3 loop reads CASSLGTSIGVSNQPQHF. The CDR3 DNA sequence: TGTGCCAGCAGTTTAGGGACTTCCATTGGAGTGAGCAATCAGCCCCAGCATTTT.

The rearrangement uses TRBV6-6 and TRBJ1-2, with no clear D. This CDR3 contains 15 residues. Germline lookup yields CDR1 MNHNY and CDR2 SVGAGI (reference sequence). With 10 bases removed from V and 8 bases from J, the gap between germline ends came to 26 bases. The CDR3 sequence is CATGSTVILTGGYTF. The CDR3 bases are TGTGCCACCGGGTCCACAGTCATCTTGACTGGAGGCTACACCTTC.

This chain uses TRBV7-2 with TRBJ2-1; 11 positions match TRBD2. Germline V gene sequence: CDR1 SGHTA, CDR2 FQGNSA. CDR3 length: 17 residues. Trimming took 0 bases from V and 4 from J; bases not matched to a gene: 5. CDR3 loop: CASSLAGTSGLYNEQFF. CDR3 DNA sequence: TGTGCCAGCAGCTTAGCCGGGACTAGCGGCTTATACAATGAGCAGTTCTTC.

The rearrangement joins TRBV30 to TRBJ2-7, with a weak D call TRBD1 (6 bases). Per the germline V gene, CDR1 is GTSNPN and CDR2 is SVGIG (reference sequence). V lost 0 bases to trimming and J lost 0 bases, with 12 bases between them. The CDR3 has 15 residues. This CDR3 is CAWSVLGADSYEQYF. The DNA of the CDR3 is TGTGCCTGGAGTGTACTGGGGGCGGACTCCTACGAGCAGTACTTC.

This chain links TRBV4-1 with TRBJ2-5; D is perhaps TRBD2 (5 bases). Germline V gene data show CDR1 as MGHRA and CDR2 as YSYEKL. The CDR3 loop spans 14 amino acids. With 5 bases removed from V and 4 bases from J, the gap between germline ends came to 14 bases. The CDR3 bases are TGCGCCAGCAGCATGTCGGGGAGAGGAGAGACCCAGTACTTC. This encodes CASSMSGRGETQYF.

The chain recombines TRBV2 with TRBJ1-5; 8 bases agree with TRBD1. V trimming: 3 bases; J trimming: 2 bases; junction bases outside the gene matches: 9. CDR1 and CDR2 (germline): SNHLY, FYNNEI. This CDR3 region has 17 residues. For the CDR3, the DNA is TGTGCCAGCAGTGATGCCAGGGGGCTATTCGGCAATCAGCCCCAGCATTTT. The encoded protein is CASSDARGLFGNQPQHF.

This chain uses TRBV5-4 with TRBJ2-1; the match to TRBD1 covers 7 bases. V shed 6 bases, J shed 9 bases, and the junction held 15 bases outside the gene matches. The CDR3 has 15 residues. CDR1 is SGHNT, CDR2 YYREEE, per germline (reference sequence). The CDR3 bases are TGTGCCAGCACCGACAGGGCAGGGGGAACGGGTGAGCAGTTCTTC. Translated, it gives CASTDRAGGTGEQFF. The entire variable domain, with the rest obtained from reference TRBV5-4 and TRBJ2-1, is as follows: ETGVTQSPTHLIKTRGQQVTLRCSSQSGHNTVSWYQQALGQGPQFIFQYYREEENGRGNFPPRFSGLQFPNYSSELNVNALELDDSALYLCASTDRAGGTGEQFFGPGTRLTVL.